This TCR beta chain was identified in a study of follicular helper T cells after annual influenza vaccination. Time point noted: 2014-2015 season, pre-vaccination. This table comes from immunoSEQ multiplex PCR, and its TCRdb copy is limited to in-frame clones, with some not included. The table records nearly 9,000 clones, around four fifths of them present only once. The CDR3 runs to 14 residues. The germline V gene encodes CDR1 SGHRS and CDR2 YFSETQ. The V and J ends lost 4 bases and 0 bases respectively, with 10 bases between them. The chain uses TRBV5-1 and TRBJ1-2; weak D call: TRBD1 (5 bases). The sample here was CXCR5+ CD38- circulating T follicular helper cells from blood, taken on the day of influenza vaccination. Subset meaning: circulating Tfh, non-naive CD4+CXCR5+PD-1+ (ICOS+CD38+ or ICOS-CD38-). The sequence was collected from an adult who received the influenza vaccine. CDR3 coding DNA: TGCGCCAGCAGCCACGGACAATCTAACTATGGCTACACCTTC. This translates into CASSHGQSNYGYTF.